This is a list of T cell receptor beta chains from one sample in a study of molecular identifiers for immune sequencing clone quantification. TCRdb called the PCR reads again in MiXCR, with one record for every CDR3 protein. The table lists about 640,000 distinct CDR3 sequences, just under 20% of them singletons, with roughly 0.83% in the top ten. The sample was naive CD8+ T cells from blood, with Jurkat cell RNA spiked in. The origin of the receptors is a human donor in good health. Some libraries in this study had Jurkat cell RNA spiked in. Each CDR3 is given with its conserved first and last residue. The D gene is left open where the match is weak. Rows give clone size only sometimes, using once, few, many, or a class for an expanded clone.

. | TRBJ2-1 | few | TRBV12-3/TRBV12-4 | CASSLSWGSFGNEQFF | TGTGCCAGCAGTTTATCTTGGGGGAGTTTCGGCAATGAGCAGTTCTTC
. | TRBJ2-7 | many | TRBV7-8 | CASSPQDSYEQYF | TGTGCCAGCAGCCCACAGGACTCCTACGAGCAGTACTTC
. | TRBJ2-7 | many | TRBV28 | CASHGTREWYEQYF | TGTGCCAGCCACGGGACCCGGGAGTGGTACGAGCAGTACTTC
TRBD2 | TRBJ2-1 | many | TRBV24-1 | CATSSSLAGDNEQFF | TGTGCCACCAGCTCGTCACTAGCGGGGGACAATGAGCAGTTCTTC
. | TRBJ1-5 | many | TRBV12-3/TRBV12-4 | CASSFTAGNQPQHF | TGTGCCAGCAGTTTTACCGCGGGCAATCAGCCCCAGCATTTT
. | TRBJ2-1 | many | TRBV7-3 | CASSHTGGDEQFF | TGTGCCAGCAGCCACACAGGGGGGGATGAGCAGTTCTTC
. | TRBJ2-7 | many | TRBV5-4 | CASSFGGGGYEQYF | TGTGCCAGCAGCTTCGGAGGGGGCGGGTACGAGCAGTACTTC
. | TRBJ2-1 | many | TRBV13 | CASSLGRGVVPNNEQFF | TGTGCCAGCAGCTTAGGCAGGGGAGTCGTTCCTAATAATGAGCAGTTCTTC
TRBD2 | TRBJ2-3 | many | TRBV13 | CASSRTSAYPDTQYF | TGTGCCAGCAGCCGGACTAGCGCCTACCCAGATACGCAGTATTTT
. | TRBJ1-2 | many | TRBV29-1 | CSVEDRDYGYTF | TGCAGCGTTGAGGACCGGGACTATGGCTACACCTTC
TRBD1 | TRBJ2-1 | . | TRBV9 | CASSVGQDPTTYNEQFF | TGTGCCAGCAGCGTCGGACAGGACCCTACTACCTACAATGAGCAGTTCTTC
. | TRBJ1-5 | many | TRBV5-1 | CASSLRGENQPQHF | TGCGCCAGCAGCTTGCGGGGGGAGAATCAGCCCCAGCATTTT
. | TRBJ1-3 | few | TRBV5-6 | CASSLGYASAGNTIYF | TGTGCCAGCAGCTTGGGGTACGCTAGTGCTGGGAACACCATATATTTT
. | TRBJ2-7 | few | TRBV6-2/TRBV6-3 | CASSYHINSYEQYF | TGTGCCAGCAGTTATCATATAAACTCCTACGAGCAGTACTTC
. | TRBJ2-7 | . | TRBV7-8 | CASSRRSETYEQYF | TGTGCCAGCAGCCGAAGATCCGAAACCTACGAGCAGTACTTC
. | TRBJ1-1 | . | TRBV9 | CASSVDPEMNTEAFF | TGTGCCAGCAGCGTAGATCCTGAAATGAACACTGAAGCTTTCTTT
. | TRBJ1-5 | . | TRBV6-1 | CASSEAFGQPQHF | TGTGCCAGCAGTGAAGCGTTCGGCCAGCCCCAGCATTTT
. | TRBJ1-6 | many | TRBV6-2/TRBV6-3 | CASSYGGEDSPLHF | TGTGCCAGCAGTTACGGCGGGGAGGATTCACCCCTCCACTTT
TRBD2 | TRBJ2-7 | many | TRBV19 | CASSMVTSGASIDEQYF | TGTGCCAGTAGTATGGTGACTAGCGGAGCGAGTATCGACGAGCAGTACTTC
. | TRBJ1-2 | many | TRBV12-3/TRBV12-4 | CASMSTHSYGYTF | TGTGCCAGCATGTCTACACACAGCTATGGCTACACCTTC
. | TRBJ2-7 | many | TRBV28 | CASSGRISYEQYF | TGTGCCAGCAGTGGACGGATCTCCTACGAGCAGTACTTC
. | TRBJ2-3 | many | TRBV12-3/TRBV12-4 | CASSFEQTYTDTQYF | TGTGCCAGCAGTTTTGAACAGACCTACACAGATACGCAGTATTTT
. | TRBJ1-1 | many | TRBV4-1 | CASSHGSVLGAFF | TGCGCCAGCAGCCATGGTTCAGTGCTCGGGGCTTTCTTT
. | TRBJ1-1 | many | TRBV7-9 | CASSPWGGKNTEAFF | TGTGCCAGCAGCCCATGGGGAGGGAAGAACACTGAAGCTTTCTTT
. | TRBJ1-1 | . | TRBV12-3/TRBV12-4 | CASSLIPRAMDTEASF | TGTGCCAGCAGCCTAATCCCCAGGGCGATGGACACTGAAGCTTCCTTT
. | TRBJ2-7 | many | TRBV3-1 | CASSPGRGYSYEQYF | TGTGCCAGCAGCCCGGGGCGGGGATATTCCTACGAGCAGTACTTC
. | TRBJ2-5 | many | TRBV28 | CASSSGLWETQYF | TGTGCCAGCAGCTCGGGGCTTTGGGAGACCCAGTACTTC
TRBD1 | TRBJ2-5 | many | TRBV19 | CASSPPSVGTAETQYF | TGTGCCAGTAGCCCCCCAAGCGTGGGGACAGCAGAGACCCAGTACTTC
. | TRBJ2-7 | many | TRBV6-5 | CASSYAEQLYEQYF | TGTGCCAGCAGTTACGCAGAACAGCTCTACGAGCAGTACTTC
TRBD2 | TRBJ2-7 | many | TRBV3-1 | CASSQDGGTAYEQYF | TGTGCCAGCAGCCAAGACGGGGGGACGGCCTACGAGCAGTACTTC
TRBD1 | TRBJ1-1 | many | TRBV5-1 | CASTQIEDRGAEAFF | TGCGCCAGCACCCAGATCGAAGACAGGGGCGCTGAAGCTTTCTTT
. | TRBJ2-7 | few | TRBV27 | CASSPLLTGDHEQYF | TGTGCCAGCAGTCCCCTCCTAACAGGTGACCACGAGCAGTACTTC
. | TRBJ1-2 | . | TRBV29-1 | CSVEGAGKGGCTF | TGCAGCGTTGAAGGGGCAGGGAAGGGTGGCTGCACCTTC
. | TRBJ2-7 | many | TRBV7-6 | CASSWDLAGEQYF | TGTGCCAGCAGCTGGGACTTGGCGGGAGAGCAGTACTTC
TRBD2 | TRBJ2-7 | many | TRBV7-2 | CASSFGLAAYEQYF | TGTGCCAGCAGCTTCGGACTAGCGGCCTACGAGCAGTACTTC
. | TRBJ1-2 | many | TRBV29-1 | CSVELTDGYTF | TGCAGCGTTGAGTTGACAGATGGCTACACCTTC
TRBD1 | TRBJ1-1 | many | TRBV30 | CAWRPPTGGTNTEAFF | TGTGCCTGGAGGCCCCCCACAGGGGGCACAAACACTGAAGCTTTCTTT
. | TRBJ2-7 | many | TRBV20-1 | CSAIYRGGGYEQYF | TGCAGTGCTATTTACAGGGGGGGCGGCTACGAGCAGTACTTC
. | TRBJ2-7 | few | TRBV18 | CASSQHNSTDEQYF | TGTGCCAGCTCACAACATAACTCGACCGACGAGCAGTACTTC
TRBD2 | TRBJ2-3 | many | TRBV4-3 | CASSQDRGGSTDTQYF | TGCGCCAGCAGCCAAGATCGCGGGGGTAGCACAGATACGCAGTATTTT
. | TRBJ2-7 | few | TRBV7-6 | CASSLGGGYSEQYF | TGTGCCAGCAGCTTAGGGGGTGGGTATAGCGAGCAGTACTTC
. | TRBJ1-1 | many | TRBV21-1 | CASSRRGQHQGKNTEAFF | TGTGCCAGCAGCAGACGGGGACAGCACCAAGGGAAGAACACTGAAGCTTTCTTT
. | TRBJ2-2 | . | TRBV19 | CASSIVGPGTGELFF | TGTGCCAGTAGTATAGTGGGGCCAGGGACCGGGGAGCTGTTTTTT
. | TRBJ2-3 | many | TRBV4-1 | CASSQAGGDTDTQYF | TGCGCCAGCAGCCAAGCTGGCGGGGACACAGATACGCAGTATTTT
. | TRBJ2-1 | many | TRBV7-9 | CASEEGPEQFF | TGTGCCAGCGAAGAGGGCCCTGAGCAGTTCTTC
. | TRBJ1-1 | many | TRBV12-3/TRBV12-4 | CASTYDSGAFF | TGTGCCAGCACCTACGACAGTGGGGCTTTCTTT
TRBD1 | TRBJ2-2 | many | TRBV9 | CASSGRQGVYTGELFF | TGTGCCAGCAGCGGGAGACAGGGGGTATACACCGGGGAGCTGTTTTTT
. | TRBJ1-5 | many | TRBV3-1 | CASSYDRTKSNQPQHF | TGTGCCAGCAGCTACGACAGAACAAAGTCCAATCAGCCCCAGCATTTT
. | TRBJ2-1 | many | TRBV7-9 | CASSSRASSYNEQFF | TGTGCCAGCAGCTCCCGGGCGAGCTCCTACAATGAGCAGTTCTTC
. | TRBJ1-5 | . | TRBV27 | CAGSPRGDSNQPQHF | TGTGCCGGCAGTCCCCGGGGGGATAGCAATCAGCCCCAGCATTTT
TRBD1 | TRBJ1-4 | many | TRBV13 | CASSLRTGNEKLFF | TGTGCCAGCAGCCTCCGGACAGGGAATGAAAAACTGTTTTTT
TRBD2 | TRBJ2-1 | . | TRBV12-3/TRBV12-4 | CASSQTPGGRIDEQFF | TGTGCCAGCAGTCAGACTCCTGGCGGGAGAATAGATGAGCAGTTCTTC
TRBD2 | TRBJ2-3 | . | TRBV6-2/TRBV6-3 | CASIAGGTDTQYF | TGTGCCAGTATTGCGGGAGGAACAGATACGCAGTATTTT